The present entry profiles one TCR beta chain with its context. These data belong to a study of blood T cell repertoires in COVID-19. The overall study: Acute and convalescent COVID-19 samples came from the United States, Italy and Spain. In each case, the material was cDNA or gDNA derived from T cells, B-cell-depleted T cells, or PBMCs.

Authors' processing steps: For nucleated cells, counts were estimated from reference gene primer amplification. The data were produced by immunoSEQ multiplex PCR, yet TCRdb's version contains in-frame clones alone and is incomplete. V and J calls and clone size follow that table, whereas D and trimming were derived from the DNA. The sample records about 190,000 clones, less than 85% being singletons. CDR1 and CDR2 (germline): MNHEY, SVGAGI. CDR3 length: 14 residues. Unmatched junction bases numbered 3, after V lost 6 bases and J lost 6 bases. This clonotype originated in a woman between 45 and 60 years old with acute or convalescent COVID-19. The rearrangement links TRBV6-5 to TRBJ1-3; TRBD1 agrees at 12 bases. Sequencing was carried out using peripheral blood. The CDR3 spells CASRPGQGANTIYF. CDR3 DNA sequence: TGTGCCAGCAGGCCGGGACAGGGGGCAAACACCATATATTTT.